Below, 9 T cell receptor beta chains from the same sample are listed, as sequenced in a study of OX40 agonist ivuxolimab in advanced cancers. The data were produced by immunoSEQ multiplex PCR, yet TCRdb's version contains in-frame clones alone and is incomplete. Among about 66,000 clones listed, roughly 80% were seen once. The input for sequencing was CD4+ or CD8+ T cells sorted from blood, taken in a trial of the OX40 agonist ivuxolimab. The receptors come from an adult with an advanced solid tumor such as melanoma, head and neck, liver or kidney cancer.

This clone has just a few counts. The V gene is TRBV29-1, the J gene TRBJ2-1; D gene unclear. The CDR3 length is 10 residues. V lost 6 bases and J 5 bases, leaving 5 bases between the germline ends. Germline V lookup: CDR1 SQVTM, CDR2 ANQGSEA. The CDR3 sequence is CSVANNEQFF. CDR3 coding DNA: TGCAGCGTCGCCAACAATGAGCAGTTCTTC.

This chain joins TRBV9 and TRBJ1-1; 7 bases are shared with TRBD1. V lost 0 bases to trimming and J lost 7 bases; unmatched junction nucleotides: 3. This CDR3 has 13 residues. The germline CDR1 and CDR2 sequences are SGDLS and YYNGEE. In DNA, the CDR3 is TGTGCCAGCAGCGTAGGACAGGGCAGTGAAGCTTTCTTT. It yields the protein CASSVGQGSEAFF.

V is TRBV4-2 and J is TRBJ2-2, with 7 positions matching TRBD2. With V trimmed by 1 base and J by 0 bases, 11 bases remained unmatched. The V gene's germline CDR1 is LGHNA and CDR2 YNFKEQ. The CDR3 extends over 19 amino acids. CDR3 in amino acids: CASSQAPLSGASNTGELFF. CDR3 sequence (DNA): TGTGCCAGCAGCCAAGCTCCCCTCAGCGGGGCCTCGAACACCGGGGAGCTGTTTTTT.

In this sample, this clone turned up once. The V call is TRBV6-5, the J call TRBJ2-3; 12 bases fit TRBD2. CDR1 is MNHEY, CDR2 SVGAGI, per germline. Trimming took 2 bases from V and 4 from J; bases not matched to a gene: 4. The CDR3 spans 16 residues. CDR3 DNA sequence: TGTGCCAGCAGTTACAGACTAGCGGGGGCCCCAGATACGCAGTATTTT. As protein: CASSYRLAGAPDTQYF.

Concerning this clone itself: The sample holds other DNA sequences that translate to the same CDR3. This chain links TRBV20-1 with TRBJ2-3, with D unclear. V shed 6 bases and J shed 6 bases, with 7 bases lying between them. Germline values: CDR1 DFQATT, CDR2 SNEGSKA (reference sequence). This CDR3 comprises 10 residues. The CDR3 spells CSARRDTQYF. The CDR3 nucleotides are TGCAGTGCCCGCCGGGATACGCAGTATTTT.

V is TRBV7-2 and J is TRBJ2-5, with 7 bases aligning to TRBD1. V lost 5 bases and J lost 9; bases outside the gene matches: 3. This CDR3 is 11 amino acids long. Germline CDR1 reads SGHTA; CDR2 reads FQGNSA. The CDR3 DNA follows: TGTGCCAGCAGCCCGCAGGGGGCCCAGTACTTC. Translation: CASSPQGAQYF.

This clone appeared once. V is TRBV5-1 and J is TRBJ2-1, with 11 bases that match TRBD1. CDR1 and CDR2 from the germline V gene are SGHRS and YFSETQ. The length of the CDR3 is 14 residues. The V and J ends lost 0 bases and 9 bases, in that order; junction bases with no gene match: 2. CDR3 loop: CASSLDGQGAEQFF. The CDR3 region has the DNA TGCGCCAGCAGCTTGGATGGACAGGGGGCTGAGCAGTTCTTC.

The rearrangement uses TRBV29-1 and TRBJ1-2, with D unresolved. This CDR3 comprises 11 residues. The germline V gene encodes CDR1 SQVTM and CDR2 ANQGSEA. V was trimmed by 0 bases and J by 6 bases, leaving 5 bases between them. The CDR3 region has the DNA TGCAGCGTTGAAGATAAGAATGGCTACACCTTC. Encoded protein: CSVEDKNGYTF.

This chain uses TRBV27 with TRBJ2-7; 9 positions match TRBD1. V was clipped by 6 bases and J by 2 bases; unmatched bases: 11. The CDR3 loop spans 16 amino acids. From germline, CDR1 is MNHEY and CDR2 SMNVEV (reference sequence). CDR3 amino acids: CASSPESGTGTYEQYF. CDR3 in DNA: TGTGCCAGCAGCCCCGAATCCGGGACAGGGACCTACGAGCAGTACTTC.